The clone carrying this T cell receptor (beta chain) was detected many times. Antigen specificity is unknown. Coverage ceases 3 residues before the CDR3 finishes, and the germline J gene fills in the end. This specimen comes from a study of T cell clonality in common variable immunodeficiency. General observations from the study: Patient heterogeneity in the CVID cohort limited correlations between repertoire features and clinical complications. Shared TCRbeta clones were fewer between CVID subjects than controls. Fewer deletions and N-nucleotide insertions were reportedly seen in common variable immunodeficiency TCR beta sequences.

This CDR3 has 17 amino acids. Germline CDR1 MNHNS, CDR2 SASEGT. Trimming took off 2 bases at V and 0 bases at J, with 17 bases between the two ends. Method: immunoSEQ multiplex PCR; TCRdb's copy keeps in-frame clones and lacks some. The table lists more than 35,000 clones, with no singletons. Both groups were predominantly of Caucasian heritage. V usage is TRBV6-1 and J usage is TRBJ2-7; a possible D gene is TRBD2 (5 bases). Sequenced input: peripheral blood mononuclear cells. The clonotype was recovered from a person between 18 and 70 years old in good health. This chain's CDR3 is CASSEFAGSLSSYEQYF. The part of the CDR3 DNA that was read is TGTGCCAGCAGTGAATTTGCGGGTTCCCTCAGCTCCTACGAG.